A single sample is the source of the 23 T cell receptor beta chains below, sequenced in a study of cytomegalovirus exposure and HLA in healthy donors. TCRdb keeps only in-frame clones here, not all; method: immunoSEQ multiplex PCR. The data contain hundreds of thousands of clones, about 90% of them seen just once; the ten biggest clones take up about 1.2%. The sample comprised PBMCs. The source is a woman in her twenties or thirties in good health and CMV-seropositive.

This clone was picked up one time. The CDR3 sequence: CSVSGLANYEQYF. CDR3 DNA sequence: TGCAGCGTCTCGGGACTAGCTAACTACGAGCAGTACTTC. This chain links TRBV29-1 with TRBJ2-7, with TRBD2 identical over 9 bases. Per the germline V gene, CDR1 is SQVTM and CDR2 is ANQGSEA. The trim removed 6 bases at V and 3 bases at J, leaving 6 bases unmatched. This CDR3 contains 13 residues.

The CDR3 nucleotides are TGTGCCAGCACCATCAGGGGGCGCGCGGACAATGAGCAGTTCTTC. This sequence encodes CASTIRGRADNEQFF. V usage is TRBV6-1 and J usage is TRBJ2-1; 8 bases are a match to TRBD1. V dropped 7 bases and J dropped 5; count of bases not matched to a gene: 10. This CDR3 has 15 amino acids. Germline V gene sequence: CDR1 MNHNS, CDR2 SASEGT.

This chain connects TRBV11-3 to TRBJ2-1; 10 bases align to TRBD2. Trimming removed 1 base from V and 6 bases from J; junction bases left unmatched: 9. This CDR3 comprises 17 residues. Germline CDR1 reads SGHNT; CDR2 reads YENEEA. The chain's CDR3 is CASSLVSSGSGSNEQFF. CDR3 coding DNA: TGTGCCAGCAGCTTAGTGTCTAGCGGGAGTGGGTCCAATGAGCAGTTCTTC. The full variable domain, rest sourced from reference TRBV11-3 and TRBJ2-1, is EAGVVQSPRYKIIEKKQPVAFWCNPISGHNTLYWYLQNLGQGPELLIRYENEEAVDDSQLPKDRFSAERLKGVDSTLKIQPAELGDSAVYLCASSLVSSGSGSNEQFFGPGTRLTVL.

The V call is TRBV2, the J call TRBJ1-5, with 9 bases matching TRBD1. In germline, CDR1 is SNHLY, CDR2 FYNNEI. V dropped 4 bases and J dropped 6; count of bases not matched to a gene: 10. This CDR3 contains 16 residues. The CDR3 DNA sequence: TGTGCCAGCAGTGGGGAAGGGACAGGGATTGGTCAGCCCCAGCATTTT. This gives the protein CASSGEGTGIGQPQHF.

The count of this clone is one. The genes are TRBV6-6 and TRBJ1-5; 8 positions agree with TRBD1. V was pared by 2 bases and J by 5 bases, with 5 bases of the junction left unmatched. The CDR3 extends over 15 amino acids. Germline loops: CDR1 MNHNY, CDR2 SVGAGI (reference sequence). CDR3 bases: TGTGCCAGCAGTTACGGACAGGGTTTTGATCAGCCCCAGCATTTT. It codes for CASSYGQGFDQPQHF.

The chain links TRBV10-3 to TRBJ2-1; TRBD1 matches 9 bases. The CDR3 runs 15 residues. V was pared by 2 bases and J by 7 bases, with 6 bases of the junction left unmatched. Germline CDR1 ENHRY, CDR2 SYGVKD. In DNA, the CDR3 is TGTGCCATCAGTGAGCCCCAACAGGGGGCGAATGAGCAGTTCTTC. It encodes CAISEPQQGANEQFF.

This clone was observed a handful of times. This chain connects TRBV2 to TRBJ2-7; 8 bases fit TRBD2. CDR1 SNHLY and CDR2 FYNNEI come from the germline V gene. This CDR3 contains 15 residues. Trimming at V came to 8 bases and at J to 0 bases, leaving 9 bases not matched to a gene. The CDR3 nucleotides are TGTGCCAGCGATGAGCGGGAGAGGGGCTCCTACGAGCAGTACTTC. This gives the protein CASDERERGSYEQYF.

This chain connects TRBV4-1 to TRBJ2-1; 11 bases are a match to TRBD2. With V trimmed by 2 bases and J by 9 bases, 6 bases remained unmatched. The length of the CDR3 is 15 residues. CDR1 is MGHRA and CDR2 is YSYEKL in the germline V gene. In DNA form, the CDR3 reads TGCGCCAGCAGCCAACAACTAGCGGGAGAGAGTGAGCAGTTCTTC. Amino acid sequence: CASSQQLAGESEQFF.

This sequence joins TRBV18 and TRBJ2-7; D unclear. V lost 4 bases and J lost 2, with 9 bases in between. The CDR3 loop spans 13 amino acids. The germline V gene encodes CDR1 KGHSH and CDR2 LQKENI. CDR3 coding DNA: TGTGCCAGCTCACTTGGTTCTACCTACGAGCAGTACTTC. As protein: CASSLGSTYEQYF.

V usage is TRBV28 and J usage is TRBJ2-7, with 7 nucleotides matching TRBD2. Trimming took 4 bases from V and 7 from J; bases not matched to a gene: 13. The germline gives CDR1 MDHEN, CDR2 SYDVKM. The CDR3 contains 15 residues. The DNA for the CDR3 is TGTGCCAGCAGTTACCCTAGCGGACCCATGGGGGAGCAGTACTTC. Translation: CASSYPSGPMGEQYF.

The J gene is TRBJ2-6, the V gene TRBV5-1; perhaps TRBD1 as D (5 bases). Trimming removed 4 bases at V and 2 bases at J, with 10 bases between. The germline V gene encodes CDR1 SGHRS and CDR2 YFSETQ. The CDR3 has 15 residues. The CDR3 sequence: CASSAWGTGANVLTF. CDR3 DNA: TGCGCCAGCAGCGCCTGGGGCACTGGGGCCAACGTCCTGACTTTC.

The chain joins TRBV28 to TRBJ2-7; possibly TRBD2 for D (6 bases). The CDR3 totals 11 residues. Per the germline V gene, CDR1 is MDHEN and CDR2 is SYDVKM. Trimming left V 7 bases short and J 4 bases short, with 8 bases between. The CDR3 loop is CASTGVYEQYF. The DNA for the CDR3 is TGTGCCAGCACGGGGGTTTACGAGCAGTACTTC.

There are a few counts of this clone. V gene TRBV30 combines with J gene TRBJ1-2; D perhaps matches TRBD1 (5 bases). The CDR3 extends over 14 amino acids. The germline V gene encodes CDR1 GTSNPN and CDR2 SVGIG (reference sequence). The V and J ends lost 4 bases and 4 bases respectively, with 16 bases between them. Written as DNA, the CDR3 is TGTGCCTGGACCCCGGGATCGGGGGGCTATGGCTACACCTTC. It translates to CAWTPGSGGYGYTF.

The V and J genes are TRBV10-3 and TRBJ2-2, with TRBD2 matching over 7 bases. The length of the CDR3 is 14 residues. Per germline, CDR1 ENHRY and CDR2 SYGVKD. Trimming at V came to 10 bases and at J to 5 bases, leaving 10 bases not matched to a gene. The DNA of the CDR3 is TGTGCCACAATAGCAGCGGGGAAAACCGGGGAGCTGTTTTTT. Protein: CATIAAGKTGELFF.

The genes are TRBV28 and TRBJ2-5; 15 bases map to TRBD2. Per the germline V gene, CDR1 is MDHEN and CDR2 is SYDVKM. V trimming: 6 bases; J trimming: 5 bases; junction bases outside the gene matches: 16. The CDR3 consists of 19 residues. This CDR3 reads CASRTHPRGLAGGKETQYF. DNA for the CDR3: TGTGCCAGCAGAACCCACCCCCGGGGACTAGCGGGAGGAAAGGAGACCCAGTACTTC.

The rearrangement joins TRBV13 to TRBJ2-7, with TRBD1 matching over 11 bases. Germline assignment: CDR1 PRHDT and CDR2 FYEKMQ (reference sequence). V lost 4 bases to trimming and J lost 5 bases; unmatched junction nucleotides: 7. The CDR3 covers 15 residues. CDR3 coding DNA: TGTGCCAGCAGCTATTCGGGGACAGGGGGACACGAGCAGTACTTC. The encoded protein is CASSYSGTGGHEQYF.

The chain joins TRBV7-8 to TRBJ1-3; 9 bases align to TRBD1. The CDR3 covers 16 residues. CDR1 is SGHVS and CDR2 is FQNEAQ in the germline V gene. Trimming removed 5 bases from V and 8 bases from J; junction bases left unmatched: 13. The CDR3 here is CASSPARDRVGDTIYF. CDR3 bases: TGTGCCAGCAGCCCAGCCCGGGACAGGGTAGGGGACACCATATATTTT.

This chain links TRBV7-3 with TRBJ2-7; maybe TRBD2 (6 bases). The germline CDR1 and CDR2 sequences are SGHTA and FQGTGA. V was shortened by 11 bases and J by 5 bases, with 13 bases between the two germline ends. The CDR3 runs 11 residues. CDR3 bases: TGTGCCGGTACTTGGGAGGACGAGCAGTACTTC. Translation: CAGTWEDEQYF.

Points on this clone: This sequence may be a read error, since a much larger clone differs from it by one base. The V and J genes are TRBV7-8 and TRBJ1-5; D unresolved. The length of the CDR3 is 13 residues. V was cut by 4 bases and J by 2 bases, with 6 bases left in between. CDR1 is SGHVS and CDR2 is FQNEAQ in the germline V gene. This CDR3 is CASSSEGNQPQHF. DNA of the CDR3: TGTGCCAGCAGCTCGGAGGGCAATCAGCCCCAGCATTTT.

The rearrangement uses TRBV7-2 and TRBJ2-7; the match to TRBD2 covers 9 bases. CDR1 and CDR2 from the germline V gene are SGHTA and FQGNSA. This CDR3 is 15 amino acids long. After removal of 1 base from V and 6 bases from J, the junction contained 7 bases not matched to a gene. CDR3 residues: CASSLELAGASEQYF. As DNA, the CDR3 is TGTGCCAGCAGCTTAGAGTTAGCGGGAGCTTCCGAGCAGTACTTC.

The genes are TRBV11-3 and TRBJ2-3; 7 nucleotides align to TRBD2. Germline trimming cut 3 bases from V and 1 base from J; bases unmatched to any gene: 10. The germline V gene has CDR1 SGHNT and CDR2 YENEEA. The CDR3 covers 17 residues. CDR3 region: CASSFTSGEGGTDTQYF. The CDR3 bases are TGTGCCAGCAGCTTCACTTCGGGGGAGGGCGGCACAGATACGCAGTATTTT.

This chain connects TRBV5-4 to TRBJ2-7, with 12 bases matching TRBD2. CDR3 length: 16 residues. Trimming at V came to 2 bases and at J to 0 bases, leaving 3 bases not matched to a gene. Germline-derived CDR1 and CDR2 are SGHNT and YYREEE (reference sequence). The CDR3 DNA reads as TGTGCCAGCAGCTTCCGACTAGCGGGGGTCTCCTACGAGCAGTACTTC. Amino acid sequence: CASSFRLAGVSYEQYF.

The V call is TRBV4-1, the J call TRBJ1-2; D possibly corresponds to TRBD1 (6 bases). Germline V gives CDR1 MGHRA, CDR2 YSYEKL. CDR3 length: 14 residues. The germline V and J ends were trimmed by 3 bases and 4 bases, with 12 bases remaining between them. The CDR3 sequence is CASSHETGFYGYTF. As DNA, the CDR3 is TGCGCCAGCAGCCACGAGACAGGTTTCTATGGCTACACCTTC.